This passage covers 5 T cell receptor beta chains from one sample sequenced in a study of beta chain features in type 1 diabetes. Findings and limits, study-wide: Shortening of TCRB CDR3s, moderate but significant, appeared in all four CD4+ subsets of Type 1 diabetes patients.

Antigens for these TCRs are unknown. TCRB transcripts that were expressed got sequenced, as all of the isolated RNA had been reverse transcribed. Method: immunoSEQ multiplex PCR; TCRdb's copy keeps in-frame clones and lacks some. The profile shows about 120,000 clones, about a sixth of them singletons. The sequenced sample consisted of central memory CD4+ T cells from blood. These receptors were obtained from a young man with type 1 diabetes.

This CDR3 is CASSRIPRDQPQHF. CDR3 sequence (DNA): TGTGCCAGCTCCCGGATCCCCCGGGATCAGCCCCAGCATTTT. The rearrangement uses TRBV18 and TRBJ1-5; D is unresolved. The germline V and J ends were trimmed by 6 bases and 5 bases, with 14 bases remaining between them. Per germline, CDR1 KGHSH and CDR2 LQKENI. The CDR3 extends over 14 amino acids.

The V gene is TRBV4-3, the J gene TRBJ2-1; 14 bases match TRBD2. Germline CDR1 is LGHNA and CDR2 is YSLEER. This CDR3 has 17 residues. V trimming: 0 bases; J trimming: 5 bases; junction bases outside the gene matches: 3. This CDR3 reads CASSQDRLAGGHNEQFF. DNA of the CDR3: TGCGCCAGCAGCCAAGATCGACTAGCGGGGGGGCACAATGAGCAGTTCTTC.

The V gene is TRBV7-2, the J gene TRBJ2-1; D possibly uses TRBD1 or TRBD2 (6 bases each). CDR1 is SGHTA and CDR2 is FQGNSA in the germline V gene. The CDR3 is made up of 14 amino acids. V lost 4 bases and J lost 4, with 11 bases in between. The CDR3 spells CASSSQGGYNEQFF. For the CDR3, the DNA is TGTGCCAGCAGCTCCCAAGGGGGGTACAATGAGCAGTTCTTC.

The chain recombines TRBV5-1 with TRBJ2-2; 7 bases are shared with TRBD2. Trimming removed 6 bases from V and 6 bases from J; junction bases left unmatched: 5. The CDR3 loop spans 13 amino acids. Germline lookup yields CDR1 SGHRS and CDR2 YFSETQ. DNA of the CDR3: TGCGCCAGCATGACTAGCTTGGCCGGGGAGCTGTTTTTT. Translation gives CASMTSLAGELFF.

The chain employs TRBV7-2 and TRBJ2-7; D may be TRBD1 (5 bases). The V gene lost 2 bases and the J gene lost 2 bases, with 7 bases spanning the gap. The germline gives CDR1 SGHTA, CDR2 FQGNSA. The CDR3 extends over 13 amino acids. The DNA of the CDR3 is TGTGCCAGCAGCTTACAGGGAACCTACGAGCAGTACTTC. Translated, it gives CASSLQGTYEQYF.